By sample share, the clone carrying this T cell receptor beta chain is hyperexpanded. Its antigen is not known. Described time point: persistent/refractory GD, antithyroid drugs over 5 years with positive TRAb. PBMC-derived RNA was used for the TCR library. The data were obtained in a study of regulatory T cells in long-lasting Graves disease. Study results and caveats: Tissue studied was limited to peripheral blood, excluding thyroid tissue. TCR diversity was lower in persistent Graves' patients than in newly diagnosed ones.

TCR beta libraries were built with iRepertoire HTBI primers and Arm-PCR of CDR3 regions. TCRdb called the multiplex PCR reads again in MiXCR, with one record for every CDR3 protein. The data contain over 350,000 distinct CDR3 sequences, around 20% of them singletons. Trimming took off 2 bases at V and 0 bases at J, with 10 bases between the two ends. Germline-derived CDR1 and CDR2 are SGHVS and FQNEAQ. CDR3 length: 15 residues. The rearrangement uses TRBV7-8 and TRBJ1-1, with TRBD1 as a possible D gene (5 bases). The sequence was collected from a female donor with Graves disease. The material was peripheral blood mononuclear cells (PBMCs), obtained when the disease was refractory, from a patient treated with antithyroid drugs. The CDR3 loop reads CASSLHEGMNTEAFF. The CDR3 DNA sequence: TGTGCCAGCAGCTTACATGAGGGGATGAACACTGAAGCTTTCTTT. The full variable domain, with the rest looked up from reference TRBV7-8 and TRBJ1-1, is GAGVSQSPRYKVAKRGQDVALRCDPISGHVSLFWYQQALGQGPEFLTYFQNEAQLDKSGLPSDRFFAERPEGSVSTLKIQRTQQEDSAVYLCASSLHEGMNTEAFFGQGTRLTVV.